This T cell receptor beta chain was recorded in a study of naive and memory T cell subsets. TCR cDNA received a 3' ligated oligonucleotide that carried a UMI. In its sample, this clonotype was seen a few times. Ligated cDNA underwent four rounds of PCR with nested alpha and beta constant region primers and SP2. TCRdb reprocessed the 5' RACE reads via MiXCR and lists one record per CDR3 protein. Of tens of thousands of distinct CDR3 sequences in the sample, 16% were seen once. The length of the CDR3 is 12 residues. With 7 bases clipped from V and 5 bases from J, the junction kept 2 bases outside the gene matches.

This clonotype originated in a female donor in good health. This chain connects TRBV12-3 or TRBV12-4 to TRBJ2-3; 8 bases map to TRBD1. CDR3 DNA sequence: TGTGCCAGCACGACAGGGGTAGATACGCAGTATTTT. Amino acids: CASTTGVDTQYF.